This entry features one TCR beta chain sequence. No antigen is known for it. The data belong to a study of T cell responses to AZD1222 COVID-19 vaccine. Study-wide points: Samples come after the peak T cell response, not at day 14.

Libraries were prepared by immunoSEQ multiplex PCR; TCRdb keeps only in-frame clonotypes and omits some of them. The data hold over 100,000 clones, with 85% to 95% observed a single time. The germline V and J ends were trimmed by 7 bases and 2 bases, with 21 bases remaining between them. Germline lookup yields CDR1 MNHEY and CDR2 SMNVEV (reference sequence). This CDR3 comprises 17 residues. The receptor was isolated from an adult in good health. The sequencing here drew on peripheral blood, taken on day 0 of AZD1222 vaccination. The rearrangement uses TRBV27 and TRBJ1-3, with D maybe TRBD1 (5 bases). The CDR3 DNA reads TGTGCCAGCACCTTTCGGGGGACCCCGGGTGCTGGAAACACCATATATTTT. Residues: CASTFRGTPGAGNTIYF.